Each of the 2 T cell receptor beta chains below was sequenced from the same sample in a study of control samples from healthy donors and cancer patients. Measured with immunoSEQ multiplex PCR; TCRdb has only the in-frame clones, and not every one. The table has about 120,000 clones, around 89% seen once. Sequencing was done on a sample of PBMCs. These receptors were collected from a woman between 50 and 59 years old with colorectal cancer.

This rearrangement joins TRBV5-1 to TRBJ2-3, with D unresolved. Trimming stripped 0 bases from V and 0 bases from J, with 5 bases between. This CDR3 spans 14 amino acids. Germline CDR1 is SGHRS and CDR2 is YFSETQ. DNA of the CDR3: TGCGCCAGCAGCTTGGGGTTTAGCACAGATACGCAGTATTTT. This sequence encodes CASSLGFSTDTQYF.

The CDR3, as DNA: TGCGCCAGCAGCTTGGTTCCAGGGTCGTCCGGCGGGAGCTCCTACGAGCAGTACTTC. This codes for CASSLVPGSSGGSSYEQYF. The chain employs TRBV5-1 and TRBJ2-7, with 7 nucleotides matching TRBD2. The V gene end was trimmed by 0 bases and the J gene end by 0 bases; junction bases not matched to a gene: 15. Per the germline V gene, CDR1 is SGHRS and CDR2 is YFSETQ. CDR3 length: 19 residues.